The 22 T cell receptor beta chains reported below all come from one sample, sequenced in a study of blood T cell repertoires in COVID-19. Produced via immunoSEQ multiplex PCR; TCRdb's table is partial and in-frame only. The sample lists 70,000 or so clones, about nine tenths occurring once. Sequencing was done on a sample of peripheral blood. The source of these receptors is a woman under 30 with acute or convalescent COVID-19.

The V and J genes are TRBV19 and TRBJ1-1; D not resolved. The V gene lost 3 bases and the J gene lost 7 bases, with 9 bases spanning the gap. CDR1 is LNHDA and CDR2 is SQIVND in the germline V gene (reference sequence). This CDR3 is built from 12 residues. DNA for the CDR3: TGTGCCAGTAGTATCTCGGCAGGTGAAGCTTTCTTT. Its protein product is CASSISAGEAFF.

The genes are TRBV29-1 and TRBJ2-7, with 8 positions matching TRBD1. V was clipped by 3 bases and J by 8 bases; unmatched bases: 6. The germline V gene encodes CDR1 SQVTM and CDR2 ANQGSEA. The CDR3 contains 12 residues. For the CDR3, the DNA is TGCAGCGTTGATCAGGGGGCGGGGAAGCAGTACTTC. Translation: CSVDQGAGKQYF.

The chain has TRBV6-2 or TRBV6-3 and TRBJ1-3, with 7 positions matching TRBD1. This CDR3 spans 15 amino acids. In germline, CDR1 is MNHEY, CDR2 SVGEGT. V lost 2 bases, J lost 4 bases, and 5 bases stayed unmatched. The CDR3 protein is CASSYPGTEGNTIYF. The CDR3 nucleotides read TGTGCCAGCAGTTACCCCGGGACAGAAGGAAACACCATATATTTT.

This chain uses TRBV3-1 (or the pseudogene TRBV3-2) with TRBJ2-7; 11 positions agree with TRBD2. Trimming took 2 bases from V and 3 from J; bases not matched to a gene: 9. Germline V gene data show CDR1 as LGHDT and CDR2 as YNNKEL (reference sequence). The CDR3 runs to 17 residues. The CDR3 region has the DNA TGTGCCAGCAGCCAATTCGCCTCCGGGACTAGCGGCTACGAGCAGTACTTC. Translation gives CASSQFASGTSGYEQYF.

The chain uses TRBV28 and TRBJ2-5; 9 positions match TRBD1. The V segment lost 5 bases and the J segment 7 bases; nucleotides outside the gene matches: 8. CDR1 is MDHEN and CDR2 is SYDVKM in the germline V gene. The CDR3 covers 14 residues. In DNA form, the CDR3 reads TGTGCCAGCAGTCCGGGGGGACAGGGATGGACCCAGTACTTC. Its translation is CASSPGGQGWTQYF.

V and J are TRBV11-2 and TRBJ1-4; D call uncertain. The CDR3 runs 13 residues. V was pared by 4 bases and J by 5 bases, with 8 bases between. CDR1 SGHAT and CDR2 FQNNGV come from the germline V gene. CDR3 protein: CASSSILNEKLFF. In DNA form, the CDR3 reads TGTGCCAGCAGCTCAATCCTAAATGAAAAACTGTTTTTT. Together with reference TRBV11-2 and TRBJ1-4, the CDR3 gives the full variable domain: EAGVAQSPRYKIIEKRQSVAFWCNPISGHATLYWYQQILGQGPKLLIQFQNNGVVDDSQLPKDRFSAERLKGVDSTLKIQPAKLEDSAVYLCASSSILNEKLFFGSGTQLSVL.

V usage is TRBV30 and J usage is TRBJ2-1, with 8 bases fitting TRBD2. V trimming: 5 bases; J trimming: 8 bases; junction bases outside the gene matches: 14. Germline loops: CDR1 GTSNPN, CDR2 SVGIG (reference sequence). The CDR3 spans 15 residues. The DNA for the CDR3 is TGTGCCTGGGTAAAATCGAGCGGGAGATCGTATGAGCAGTTCTTC. Its translation: CAWVKSSGRSYEQFF.

V is TRBV7-4 and J is TRBJ1-1, with D possibly being TRBD1 (5 bases). The V and J ends lost 2 bases and 1 base respectively, with 8 bases between them. The CDR3 is 14 amino acids. Germline V gene sequence: CDR1 SGHVT, CDR2 SQSDAQ. CDR3 sequence reads: CASSLPGENTEAFF. Written as DNA, the CDR3 is TGTGCCAGCAGCTTACCGGGGGAGAACACTGAAGCTTTCTTT.

This clone is judged large. The J gene is TRBJ1-1, the V gene TRBV6-6; no clear D gene. This CDR3 has 11 residues. With 4 bases removed from V and 5 bases from J, the gap between germline ends came to 5 bases. CDR1 is MNHNY, CDR2 SVGAGI, per germline (reference sequence). The CDR3 region is CASSFRTEAFF. Here the CDR3 DNA reads TGTGCCAGCAGTTTCCGGACTGAAGCTTTCTTT.

The V gene is TRBV13, the J gene TRBJ2-7; TRBD2 aligns across 12 bases. The junction had 14 bases not matched to a gene; V was cut back by 5 bases and J by 6 bases. CDR1 PRHDT and CDR2 FYEKMQ come from the germline V gene (reference sequence). The CDR3 runs 17 residues. CDR3 protein: CASSTRTSGEVRGEQYF. The CDR3 DNA reads TGTGCCAGCAGCACCCGGACTAGCGGGGAAGTACGCGGCGAGCAGTACTTC.

The chain has TRBV5-6 and TRBJ2-7; D gene ambiguous. Trimming cost V 4 bases and J 6 bases, with 14 bases left between them. Germline V gene sequence: CDR1 SGHDT, CDR2 YYEEEE. This CDR3 spans 13 amino acids. The CDR3 protein is CASSLTESVEQYF. CDR3 nucleotides: TGTGCCAGCAGCCTTACTGAAAGTGTCGAGCAGTACTTC.

This clone was recorded a few times. The chain has TRBV3-1 (or the pseudogene TRBV3-2) and TRBJ2-5; 7 bases match TRBD1. V was clipped by 1 base and J by 4 bases; unmatched bases: 3. Germline V gene lookup returns CDR1 LGHDT and CDR2 YNNKEL (reference sequence). The CDR3 extends over 14 amino acids. In DNA, the CDR3 is TGTGCCAGCAGCCAAGGACAGGGTCGAGAGACCCAGTACTTC. Its protein product is CASSQGQGRETQYF.

This clone has only one observation. The chain joins TRBV7-6 to TRBJ1-2, with 8 bases aligning to TRBD1. The CDR3 contains 14 residues. The V gene's germline CDR1 is SGHVS and CDR2 FNYEAQ. The trim removed 6 bases at V and 7 bases at J, leaving 10 bases unmatched. The CDR3 coding sequence is TGTGCCAGCAGTCCCGGGGGGACAGGAGGTGGCTACACCTTC. Translating gives CASSPGGTGGGYTF.

V and J are TRBV4-1 and TRBJ1-6, with 12 bases identical to TRBD1. Germline V gene data show CDR1 as MGHRA and CDR2 as YSYEKL. The length of the CDR3 is 16 residues. Trimming removed 2 bases from V and 8 bases from J; junction bases left unmatched: 4. The CDR3 coding sequence is TGCGCCAGCAGCCAATACGGGACAGGGGGCGATTCACCCCTCCACTTT. It codes for CASSQYGTGGDSPLHF.

This rearrangement joins TRBV2 to TRBJ1-4; 10 bases match TRBD1. The V segment lost 1 base and the J segment 7 bases; nucleotides outside the gene matches: 9. CDR1 and CDR2 from the germline V gene are SNHLY and FYNNEI. This CDR3 contains 17 residues. The CDR3 region is CASSEGWQGQGREKLFF. The CDR3 DNA is TGTGCCAGCAGTGAAGGATGGCAGGGACAGGGGCGTGAAAAACTGTTTTTT. Combining the CDR3 with reference TRBV2 and TRBJ1-4 gives the whole variable domain EPEVTQTPSHQVTQMGQEVILRCVPISNHLYFYWYRQILGQKVEFLVSFYNNEISEKSEIFDDQFSVERPDGSNFTLKIRSTKLEDSAMYFCASSEGWQGQGREKLFFGSGTQLSVL.

The chain combines TRBV9 with TRBJ2-5; 7 bases line up with TRBD1. The CDR3 covers 15 residues. CDR1 and CDR2 from the germline V gene are SGDLS and YYNGEE. Trimming at V came to 1 base and at J to 2 bases, leaving 5 bases not matched to a gene. CDR3 bases: TGTGCCAGCAGCGTAAATTCAGGGGGTCAAGAGACCCAGTACTTC. It encodes CASSVNSGGQETQYF.

This chain connects TRBV5-1 to TRBJ1-3, with 8 bases aligning to TRBD1. This CDR3 has 17 residues. CDR1 is SGHRS, CDR2 YFSETQ, per germline. V shed 3 bases, J shed 1 base, and the junction held 9 bases outside the gene matches. The DNA for the CDR3 is TGCGCCAGCAGCTCACAACAGGGGGGGCTTTCTGGAAACACCATATATTTT. Protein sequence: CASSSQQGGLSGNTIYF.

The chain combines TRBV11-2 with TRBJ2-5, with 7 bases fitting TRBD1. The CDR3 consists of 13 residues. The germline V gene has CDR1 SGHAT and CDR2 FQNNGV. With V trimmed by 6 bases and J by 3 bases, 4 bases remained unmatched. The CDR3: CASRSGTEETQYF. The CDR3 DNA is TGTGCCAGCAGATCCGGGACAGAAGAGACCCAGTACTTC.

The chain couples TRBV7-2 to TRBJ2-3; TRBD2 matches 11 bases. V shed 0 bases, J shed 0 bases, and the junction held 2 bases outside the gene matches. The CDR3 length is 17 residues. Germline lookup yields CDR1 SGHTA and CDR2 FQGNSA. CDR3 sequence (DNA): TGTGCCAGCAGCTTAGCGGGACTAGCGGCTAGCACAGATACGCAGTATTTT. This sequence encodes CASSLAGLAASTDTQYF.

V usage is TRBV5-8 and J usage is TRBJ2-5; 10 positions match TRBD2. The CDR3 runs to 16 residues. The V gene end was trimmed by 0 bases and the J gene end by 5 bases; junction bases not matched to a gene: 7. Germline CDR1 and CDR2: SGHTS and YDEGEE. The CDR3 bases are TGTGCCAGCAGCTTGGCCCTAGCGGGAGCCGTGGAGACCCAGTACTTC. It translates to CASSLALAGAVETQYF. The full variable domain, completed using reference TRBV5-8 and TRBJ2-5, is EAGVTQSPTHLIKTRGQQATLRCSPISGHTSVYWYQQALGLGLQFLLWYDEGEERNRGNFPPRFSGRQFPNYSSELNVNALELEDSALYLCASSLALAGAVETQYFGPGTRLLVL.

This clone was observed a single time. V is TRBV6-1 and J is TRBJ1-3; 7 nucleotides line up with TRBD1. Germline CDR1 is MNHNS and CDR2 is SASEGT. The CDR3 is 14 amino acids. V was pared by 3 bases and J by 5 bases, with 4 bases of the junction left unmatched. CDR3 amino acids: CASSDGTARNTIYF. DNA for the CDR3: TGTGCCAGCAGTGACGGGACAGCTAGAAACACCATATATTTT.

The chain uses TRBV19 and TRBJ1-1; 7 positions agree with TRBD1. V trimming: 6 bases; J trimming: 0 bases; junction bases outside the gene matches: 7. Per germline, CDR1 LNHDA and CDR2 SQIVND (reference sequence). This CDR3 is 15 amino acids long. CDR3 sequence (DNA): TGTGCCAGTAGCCCGGGACAGTTCATGAACACTGAAGCTTTCTTT. Its translation: CASSPGQFMNTEAFF.